Shown below are 8 T cell receptor beta chains from a single sample sequenced in a study of cytomegalovirus exposure and HLA in healthy donors. Data came from immunoSEQ multiplex PCR; TCRdb stores just in-frame clones and leaves some out. Among roughly 120,000 clones listed, just under 95% were seen once. Specimen: PBMCs. These receptors were taken from a woman between 18 and 29 years old in good health and CMV-seronegative.

The V gene is TRBV5-6, the J gene TRBJ2-7, with a possible D match to TRBD2 (5 bases). This CDR3 is built from 14 residues. Trimming stripped 2 bases from V and 6 bases from J, with 15 bases between. CDR1 is SGHDT, CDR2 YYEEEE, per germline. CDR3 DNA: TGTGCCAGCAGCTTCGGGATAGGAGTTACCGAGCAGTACTTC. It encodes CASSFGIGVTEQYF.

The rearrangement links TRBV4-1 to TRBJ2-3, with 8 bases matching TRBD2. The ends lost 4 bases at V and 4 bases at J; junction bases unmatched: 7. The CDR3 is 15 residues long. In germline, CDR1 is MGHRA, CDR2 YSYEKL. CDR3 protein: CASSLDGGASDTQYF. Written as DNA, the CDR3 is TGCGCCAGCAGCCTAGACGGGGGGGCGTCAGATACGCAGTATTTT.

This chain links TRBV2 with TRBJ1-1, with D tentatively TRBD1 (6 bases). The CDR3 length is 11 residues. Germline assignment: CDR1 SNHLY and CDR2 FYNNEI. Trimming removed 4 bases from V and 7 bases from J, with 7 bases in between. The CDR3 sequence: CASSGTVEAFF. In DNA form, the CDR3 reads TGTGCCAGCAGTGGGACAGTTGAAGCTTTCTTT.

V usage is TRBV10-3 and J usage is TRBJ2-7; D not resolved. This CDR3 region has 12 residues. CDR1 ENHRY and CDR2 SYGVKD come from the germline V gene. The V and J ends lost 7 bases and 6 bases respectively, with 13 bases between them. The CDR3 DNA reads as TGTGCCATCATGGGCCAGACCCTCGAGCAGTACTTC. Translated: CAIMGQTLEQYF.

J is TRBJ1-6 and V is TRBV5-4, with D perhaps TRBD1 (6 bases). The CDR3 contains 18 residues. V was cut by 4 bases and J by 0 bases, with 17 bases left in between. Germline CDR1 SGHNT, CDR2 YYREEE (reference sequence). The DNA of the CDR3 is TGTGCCAGCAGCCCATGGACAGCCAGGAGCTCCTATAATTCACCCCTCCACTTT. Its protein product is CASSPWTARSSYNSPLHF.

The chain combines TRBV4-1 with TRBJ2-2, with a weak D call TRBD2 (6 bases). The CDR3 consists of 16 residues. The ends were cut back, 0 bases at V and 8 bases at J, with 16 bases in the middle. CDR1 is MGHRA, CDR2 YSYEKL, per germline. CDR3 protein: CASSQDGGNGRGELFF. The CDR3 bases are TGCGCCAGCAGCCAAGATGGGGGGAACGGGCGTGGGGAGCTGTTTTTT.

This clone was seen just once. V usage is TRBV4-1 and J usage is TRBJ2-7, with D uncertain. Trimming shortened V by 0 bases and J by 6 bases, and 9 bases separated the two germline ends. CDR3 size: 13 residues. Looked up from germline, CDR1 is MGHRA and CDR2 is YSYEKL. The CDR3: CASSQDTTPEQYF. CDR3 DNA: TGCGCCAGCAGCCAAGATACAACCCCCGAGCAGTACTTC.

This chain uses TRBV7-3 with TRBJ1-2; weak D call: TRBD1 (5 bases). Germline V gives CDR1 SGHTA, CDR2 FQGTGA. The length of the CDR3 is 12 residues. V lost 3 bases and J 8 bases, leaving 10 bases between the germline ends. CDR3 DNA sequence: TGTGCCAGCAGCTTCGGACATTCGGGCTACACCTTC. Translation gives CASSFGHSGYTF. The full variable domain, rest sourced from reference TRBV7-3 and TRBJ1-2, is GAGVSQTPSNKVTEKGKYVELRCDPISGHTALYWYRQSLGQGPEFLIYFQGTGAADDSGLPNDRFFAVRPEGSVSTLKIQRTERGDSAVYLCASSFGHSGYTFGSGTRLTVV.